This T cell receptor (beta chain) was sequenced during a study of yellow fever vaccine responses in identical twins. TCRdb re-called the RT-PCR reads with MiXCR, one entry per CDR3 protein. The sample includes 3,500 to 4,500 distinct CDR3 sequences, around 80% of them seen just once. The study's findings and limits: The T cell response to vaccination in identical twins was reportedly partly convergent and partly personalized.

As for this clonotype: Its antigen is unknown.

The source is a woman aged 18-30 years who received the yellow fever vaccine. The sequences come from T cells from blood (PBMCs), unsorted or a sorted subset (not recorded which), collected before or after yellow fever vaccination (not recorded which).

CDR3 region: CASSRDKYQETQYF. CDR3 DNA: TGTGCCAGCAGCCGGGACAAGTACCAAGAGACCCAGTACTTC. The gene calls are TRBV4-2 and TRBJ2-5, with D maybe TRBD1 (6 bases). The CDR3 has 14 residues. V lost 4 bases and J lost 0, with 9 bases in between. Germline V gene data show CDR1 as LGHNA and CDR2 as YNFKEQ.